Below, one T cell receptor (beta chain) is given with its context. This receptor's antigen is unknown. Base-call qualities are not available, and no considerably larger clone is one nucleotide away. This sample was taken from a study of shared clonotypes between healthy human individuals (dated by TCRdb to 2018 to 2020). Some background on the complete study: The cohort comprised a couple of women and a few men aged 18 to 49 years. Per donor, three plates each were used for CD4 naive and CD4 memory, two for CD8 naive, and one for CD8 memory. Blood TCR repertoires of roughly 5 healthy adults were deeply sequenced to estimate repertoire size and the extent of clonotype sharing between individuals. Different laboratories and diverse techniques were used to prepare libraries and sequence TCR repertoires, to increase sequencing depth and limit assay-specific biases. Each donor's leukapheresis produced roughly between roughly 0.94 and 9.5 billion PBMCs.

CD8 naive samples consisted of CD45RO-negative cells that were positively selected for CCR7, yielding a CD45RA+CCR7+ population without TemRA cells. The donors were healthy, HIV-negative adults who had no recently reported acute infections or vaccinations. Every donor was a Caucasian adult residing in Nashville, Tennessee, USA. Blood was obtained by leukapheresis, after which PBMCs were separated by Ficoll-Histopaque density gradient centrifugation and cryopreserved in liquid nitrogen vapor phase. Purity and quantity of every magnetically sorted T cell population were checked by analytical flow cytometry. From each sorted fraction, genomic DNA was isolated and quantified by UV absorbance on a Nanodrop 2000c. V drops 0 bases and J drops 6 bases, leaving 10 bases in between. According to the germline V gene, CDR1 reads SGDLS and CDR2 reads YYNGEE. From its cysteine to its phenylalanine, the CDR3 spans 14 amino acids. The DNA shown is the 42-base CDR3, in frame from base 1.

The full study reports these points: Rarefaction of sorted-subset datasets indicated incomplete sequencing despite the large sequencing depth. Sampling was restricted to blood, and TCR repertoires in tissue are likely to differ from TCR repertoires in blood. Pairwise subsampling led to the expectation that sequencing depth would affect the degree of clonotype sharing among donors. Because the study included a small number of donors, the genetic and exposure-history diversity represented was limited. Sharing across a handful of donors was observed for roughly 5% of naive CD4, over 3% of naive CD8, about 2.3% of memory CD4, and 0.4% of memory CD8 clonotypes. Naive subsets generally had larger estimated clonotype richness than memory subsets. Compared with non-shared clonotypes, the clonotypes found in all four sorted-subset donors had higher generation probabilities.

Using the deep immunoSEQ assay, multiplex PCR amplified TCR CDR3 regions from genomic DNA. Extracted genomic DNA from each cell subset was spread evenly across all wells of several immunoSEQ 96-well plates, with each plate serving as a replicate. For sorted subsets, each replicate PCR was loaded with roughly 0.2 ug genomic DNA, equivalent to 25,000 to 30,000 T cell genomes. Purified libraries were measured with a Qubit 3.0 fluorometer, size-checked on a Bioanalyzer 2100, and measured again with the KAPA Library Quantification kit. Each immunoSEQ 96-well plate was sequenced on its own single-read 150-cycle Illumina NextSeq 550 flow cell. The published analysis was carried out like this. Because the immunoSEQ output held only junctional sequences and lacked quality scores, the filtering could not match the filtering applied to full-length reads. To assign V/J genes and CDR3, sequences were annotated against IMGT germline references using PyIR, a Python wrapper for IgBLAST v1.9. Reads were removed for weak V/J assignments (E-value above 1e-6), missing CDR3, stop codons, out-of-frame junctions, or ambiguous translated residues. V3J clonotypes were defined as sequences sharing an identical inferred V gene, J gene, and CDR3 amino acid sequence. To compute the percentage overlap between repertoires, the number of shared unique clonotypes was divided by the size of the smaller repertoire. Three approaches were used to assess repertoire richness: RTK rarefaction, the Chao1 estimator, and Recon v2.1 estimates of unobserved clonotypes. OLGA was used to compute generation probabilities for all TCRbeta clonotypes that the gDNA method yielded from a few donors. The immuneACCESS repertoire file appears here via TCRdb, limited to in-frame rearrangements. These files lack a portion of the clones; in checked studies, under half of the deficit traces to unresolved V genes, and the cause of the others is not known. V, J and clone size are those of that table, while D and trimming were read from the DNA. This sample lists about 2.2 million clones; 85% to 95% were detected once. Under 2% of the sample goes to the ten largest clones.

This chain is built from TRBV9 and TRBJ1-5, with a tentative D gene TRBD1 over 6 matching bases. The source material was naive CD8+ T cells from PBMCs. The cell subset or site tag for this specimen amounts to: CD45RA+CCR7+. The origin of this receptor is a man between 18 and 29 years old in good health. Some clones in this sample may be carry-over from other donors' samples. The CDR3 protein sequence reads: CASSVGAGAQPQHF. The bases are TGTGCCAGCAGCGTAGGGGCGGGGGCTCAGCCCCAGCATTTT.